The 20 T cell receptor beta chains below come from one sample, sequenced in a study of blood T cell repertoires in COVID-19. The table came from immunoSEQ multiplex PCR; TCRdb's copy has only in-frame clones and leaves some out. The table includes about 230,000 clones, 65% to 90% detected once. Material: peripheral blood. The source of these receptors is a man in his forties or fifties who had recovered from COVID-19.

The rearrangement uses TRBV27 and TRBJ2-1; 11 bases agree with TRBD1. Trimming took 5 bases from V and 9 from J; bases not matched to a gene: 12. CDR1 is MNHEY, CDR2 SMNVEV, per germline (reference sequence). CDR3 length: 16 residues. CDR3 loop: CASSPEGTGGPTEQFF. As DNA, the CDR3 is TGTGCCAGCAGTCCCGAAGGGACAGGGGGGCCCACTGAGCAGTTCTTC.

The chain carries TRBV18 and TRBJ2-3, with 10 bases identical to TRBD2. Per the germline V gene, CDR1 is KGHSH and CDR2 is LQKENI. Trimming cost V 0 bases and J 4 bases; bases outside gene matches: 7. The CDR3 is 17 residues long. The CDR3, as DNA: TGTGCCAGCTCACCACCTCGAGCTAGCGGGGGTTCAGATACGCAGTATTTT. It yields the protein CASSPPRASGGSDTQYF. Based on the CDR3 plus reference TRBV18 and TRBJ2-3, the full variable domain is NAGVMQNPRHLVRRRGQEARLRCSPMKGHSHVYWYRQLPEEGLKFMVYLQKENIIDESGMPKERFSAEFPKEGPSILRIQQVVRGDSAAYFCASSPPRASGGSDTQYFGPGTRLTVL.

The CDR3: CASSADQETQYF. In nucleotides, the CDR3 is TGTGCCAGCAGCGCGGATCAAGAGACCCAGTACTTC. This chain links TRBV5-6 with TRBJ2-5; no firm D call. Looked up from germline, CDR1 is SGHDT and CDR2 is YYEEEE. The CDR3 spans 12 residues. V shed 4 bases and J shed 2 bases, with 6 bases lying between them.

The chain couples TRBV14 to TRBJ2-2; D is perhaps TRBD1 (5 bases). The CDR3 length is 15 residues. V was cut by 4 bases and J by 1 base, with 10 bases left in between. Germline CDR1 is SGHDN and CDR2 is FVKESK. CDR3 nucleotides: TGTGCCAGCAGCCCCCTGACAGAGAACACCGGGGAGCTGTTTTTT. Translated, it gives CASSPLTENTGELFF.

The gene calls are TRBV7-9 and TRBJ2-6, with D uncertain. This CDR3 spans 15 amino acids. V lost 5 bases to trimming and J lost 0 bases, with 8 bases between them. In germline, CDR1 is SEHNR, CDR2 FQNEAQ (reference sequence). CDR3 sequence: CASSPHSSGANVLTF. The CDR3 bases are TGTGCCAGCAGCCCACACAGCTCTGGGGCCAACGTCCTGACTTTC.

This clone has a single count. The chain carries TRBV4-3 and TRBJ1-1; TRBD1 might be the D (5 bases). The CDR3 runs 16 residues. Germline V gene data show CDR1 as LGHNA and CDR2 as YSLEER. V lost 0 bases, J lost 3 bases, and 14 bases lay in between. The CDR3 loop reads CASSQDLEGAHTEAFF. The DNA for the CDR3 is TGCGCCAGCAGCCAAGATTTGGAAGGGGCGCACACTGAAGCTTTCTTT.

V and J are TRBV5-1 and TRBJ2-3, with D perhaps matching TRBD1 (5 bases). V lost 0 bases, J lost 2 bases, and 10 bases lay in between. Germline V gene lookup returns CDR1 SGHRS and CDR2 YFSETQ. There are 15 residues in the CDR3. CDR3 nucleotides: TGCGCCAGCAGCTTGGGAAGGGGCGACACAGATACGCAGTATTTT. This gives the protein CASSLGRGDTDTQYF.

The V and J genes are TRBV27 and TRBJ2-5, with D tentatively TRBD1 (6 bases). Germline V CDR1 and CDR2: MNHEY, SMNVEV (reference sequence). The V end lost 5 bases, the J end lost 7 bases, and 17 bases lay between the germline ends. The CDR3 spans 14 residues. The CDR3 reads CASSGHRFRGTQYF. CDR3 coding DNA: TGTGCCAGCAGTGGTCACCGATTCAGGGGGACCCAGTACTTC.

The V and J genes are TRBV23-1 and TRBJ1-2; D not resolved. TRBV23-1 is labeled an ORF, and its function is uncertain. The V end was cut by 7 bases, the J end by 6 bases, with 15 bases between. The CDR3 runs 13 residues. CDR3 region: CASTRVKGDGYTF. Here the CDR3 DNA reads TGCGCCAGCACCCGGGTCAAGGGAGATGGCTACACCTTC.

The chain recombines TRBV6-1 with TRBJ2-7; possible D gene TRBD1, 5 bases. This CDR3 has 14 residues. Trimming left V 2 bases short and J 2 bases short, with 10 bases between. Germline CDR1 reads MNHNS; CDR2 reads SASEGT. The CDR3 DNA sequence: TGTGCCAGCAGTGAATTCAGGGCTCCCTACGAGCAGTACTTC. Protein: CASSEFRAPYEQYF.

This sequence joins TRBV10-3 and TRBJ2-3; TRBD2 aligns across 14 bases. With V trimmed by 3 bases and J by 1 base, 9 bases remained unmatched. Germline V lookup: CDR1 ENHRY, CDR2 SYGVKD. CDR3 length: 19 residues. The CDR3 region has the DNA TGTGCCATCAGTGAAAAGAACTCGGGACTAGCGGGGGGCACAGATACGCAGTATTTT. Its protein product is CAISEKNSGLAGGTDTQYF.

The chain employs TRBV12-5 and TRBJ2-5; 7 bases map to TRBD1. V was clipped by 0 bases and J by 1 base; unmatched bases: 2. The germline gives CDR1 LGHNT, CDR2 FRNRAP. The CDR3 extends over 15 amino acids. CDR3 nucleotides: TGTGCTAGTGGTTTGGTACGACAGGGCCAAGAGACCCAGTACTTC. Its protein is CASGLVRQGQETQYF.

V gene TRBV4-3 combines with J gene TRBJ1-2; no firm D call. Germline assignment: CDR1 LGHNA and CDR2 YSLEER. Trimming stripped 0 bases from V and 0 bases from J, with 11 bases between. CDR3 length: 16 amino acids. Here the CDR3 DNA reads TGCGCCAGCAGCCAAGAGCCTGGCGGCTCTAACTATGGCTACACCTTC. Its translation is CASSQEPGGSNYGYTF.

The chain is built from TRBV7-9 and TRBJ2-7, with D possibly TRBD1 on 7 matching bases. This CDR3 region has 14 residues. Deletions cut 8 bases from V and 7 bases from J, with 21 bases between. Germline CDR1 and CDR2: SEHNR and FQNEAQ (reference sequence). As DNA, the CDR3 is TGTGCCAGCGGCCGGAGGGCGCAGGGGGATGAGCAGTACTTC. Translating gives CASGRRAQGDEQYF.

This clone was recorded only once. CDR3 protein: CASSPLGDIQYF. The CDR3 DNA reads TGTGCCAGCAGCCCTTTAGGGGACATTCAGTACTTC. The V call is TRBV7-9, the J call TRBJ2-4; D possibly corresponds to TRBD1 (5 bases). Germline V gives CDR1 SEHNR, CDR2 FQNEAQ (reference sequence). This CDR3 is 12 amino acids long. Deletions cut 5 bases from V and 8 bases from J, with 10 bases between.

J is TRBJ1-6 and V is TRBV9; D uncertain. The CDR3 contains 16 residues. Between the trimmed V and J ends, which lost 4 bases and 4 bases, there was a span of 15 bases. Germline V gives CDR1 SGDLS, CDR2 YYNGEE. The CDR3 DNA sequence: TGTGCCAGCAGCCCTACCCTAGAACCTTATAATTCACCCCTCCACTTT. Its translation is CASSPTLEPYNSPLHF.

The genes are TRBV5-6 and TRBJ1-1; D remains unclear. This CDR3 comprises 14 residues. V was shortened by 4 bases and J by 3 bases, with 13 bases between the two germline ends. The germline CDR1 and CDR2 sequences are SGHDT and YYEEEE. The CDR3 coding sequence is TGTGCCAGCAGCGCAGTCTGGAGAGACACTGAAGCTTTCTTT. Translation: CASSAVWRDTEAFF.

The CDR3 is CASSSGTGSSYEQYF. The CDR3 DNA sequence: TGTGCCAGCAGCTCCGGGACAGGGAGCTCCTACGAGCAGTACTTC. The chain uses TRBV5-4 and TRBJ2-7; 9 nucleotides agree with TRBD1. CDR3 length: 15 residues. V lost 3 bases, J lost 0 bases, and 4 bases stayed unmatched. The germline V gene encodes CDR1 SGHNT and CDR2 YYREEE (reference sequence).

V usage is TRBV4-3 and J usage is TRBJ2-3, with D possibly being TRBD2 (7 bases). This CDR3 spans 15 amino acids. V was shortened by 0 bases and J by 4 bases, with 11 bases between the two germline ends. Germline V lookup: CDR1 LGHNA, CDR2 YSLEER. Written as DNA, the CDR3 is TGCGCCAGCAGCCAAGATGGGGGGGGCCCAGATACGCAGTATTTT. The encoded protein is CASSQDGGGPDTQYF.

Concerning this clone: Sequence at one end of the junction differs from germline and may be a read error. The chain combines TRBV2 with TRBJ2-1, with 14 bases lining up with TRBD2. The CDR3 runs 15 residues. From germline, CDR1 is SNHLY and CDR2 FYNNEI. In DNA form, the CDR3 reads TGTGCCAGCAGGGTAGGACTAGCGGGGGGTTACCCCTATCTCTTC. It codes for CASRVGLAGGYPYLF.